The sample holds many counts of the clone carrying this TCR beta chain. Its cognate antigen is unknown. The CDR3 sequence is 15 residues long. V gave up 1 base and J gave up 6 bases; unmatched junction bases: 3. The germline V gene encodes CDR1 SGHTA and CDR2 FQGNSA. This specimen belongs to a study of glioma-infiltrating T cells. Study conclusions and caveats: Only very few CDR3 sequences appeared in both tissue and blood. Above-expected tissue-blood divergence occurred in all gliomas, most in low-grade ones.

Amplification of TCR alpha and beta CDR3 regions from RNA used iRepertoire nested multiplex PCR. For one-step reverse transcription and amplification, roughly 95-450 ng of tissue mRNA or PBMC total RNA was used. TCRdb redid the calling of the multiplex PCR reads with MiXCR, one entry per CDR3 protein. The sample has around 120,000 distinct CDR3 sequences; under 30% are singletons. The genes are TRBV7-2 and TRBJ1-5; 10 bases map to TRBD1. The sequence was collected from a human donor with low-grade glioma or glioblastoma, undergoing nonglioma brain surgery, or in good health (not recorded which). Material: glioma tissue, nonneoplastic brain tissue, or PBMCs (not recorded which). CDR3 protein: CASSLVGTGVQPQHF. The CDR3 coding sequence is TGTGCCAGCAGCTTAGTAGGGACAGGGGTTCAGCCCCAGCATTTT. The full variable domain, its missing parts supplied by reference TRBV7-2 and TRBJ1-5, is GAGVSQSPSNKVTEKGKDVELRCDPISGHTALYWYRQSLGQGLEFLIYFQGNSAPDKSGLPSDRFSAERTGGSVSTLTIQRTQQEDSAVYLCASSLVGTGVQPQHFGDGTRLSIL.